This T cell receptor beta chain was sequenced for a study of glioma-infiltrating T cells after dendritic cell vaccination. Overall study: Dendritic cell vaccination trial patients had either newly diagnosed or recurrent glioblastoma.

In the case of this clone: Its antigen remains unknown.

Overall study findings and caveats: Higher pretreatment TIL content predicted longer progression-free time and survival. Few patients contributed both blood and tumor specimens.

The PCR used 60 V beta and 13 J beta primers. Here immunoSEQ multiplex PCR was the method, and the copy in TCRdb shows in-frame clones only, minus some. In the table there are about 100,000 clones, approximately 80% of which are singletons. Time point defined: after dendritic cell vaccination, including at tumor progression/relapse. Per germline, CDR1 LNHDA and CDR2 SQIVND (reference sequence). The CDR3 contains 14 residues. After removal of 7 bases from V and 14 bases from J, the junction contained 14 bases not matched to a gene. The sample here was blood, taken after dendritic cell vaccination. The V and J genes are TRBV19 and TRBJ1-2; 12 positions match TRBD1. The clonotype was recovered from a human donor with glioblastoma. The CDR3 DNA sequence: TGTGCCAGTAAGGCAGGGGGACAGGGGGCGCGGAAGACCTTC. Translated, it gives CASKAGGQGARKTF.